The 24 T cell receptor beta chains listed next were all sequenced from one sample in a study of post-analysis software for immune sequencing data. General study findings and limits: Five or six TRBV segments were more frequent in patients than controls; TRBV5-6, TRBV5-1 and TRBV20-1 belonged to this group.

The antigens for these receptors are not known. cDNA libraries for TCR beta contained unique molecular identifiers. TCRdb re-analysed the PCR reads in MiXCR, keeping a single row per CDR3 protein. The sample has fewer than 850,000 distinct CDR3 sequences, just under 30% seen once; the top ten hold 0.56%. Sequencing was done on a sample of blood. Receptor source: a girl aged 5-17 years with multiple sclerosis.

V gene TRBV7-2 combines with J gene TRBJ2-3, with D perhaps matching TRBD2 (7 bases). The germline V gene encodes CDR1 SGHTA and CDR2 FQGNSA. V lost 3 bases and J lost 1, with 14 bases in between. The CDR3 contains 16 residues. Here the CDR3 reads CASSFVRGLGTDTQYF. The CDR3 DNA follows: TGTGCCAGCAGCTTCGTGCGGGGGCTTGGCACAGATACGCAGTATTTT.

Only a few counts were recorded for this clonotype. The chain carries TRBV12-3 or TRBV12-4 and TRBJ1-4, with 7 bases that match TRBD1. The CDR3 contains 14 residues. V lost 5 bases, J lost 7 bases, and 7 bases stayed unmatched. The CDR3 sequence is CASSQRQGGEKLFF. In DNA form, the CDR3 reads TGTGCCAGCAGTCAGCGACAGGGAGGTGAAAAACTGTTTTTT.

V is TRBV5-6 and J is TRBJ2-1, with 8 bases fitting TRBD1. V lost 0 bases and J lost 5; bases outside the gene matches: 4. This CDR3 comprises 15 residues. From germline, CDR1 is SGHDT and CDR2 YYEEEE. This CDR3 reads CASSLAHRGNNEQFF. CDR3 coding DNA: TGTGCCAGCAGCTTGGCCCACAGGGGGAACAATGAGCAGTTCTTC.

The rearrangement uses TRBV5-1 and TRBJ2-7; D ambiguous. V lost 0 bases and J lost 4, with 11 bases in between. CDR3 length equals 14 residues. CDR1 is SGHRS, CDR2 YFSETQ, per germline. Written as DNA, the CDR3 is TGCGCCAGCAGCTTGGAGCTCAAAGGATACGAGCAGTACTTC. This encodes CASSLELKGYEQYF.

This clonotype was recorded at least ten times. V and J are TRBV20-1 and TRBJ2-5; D perhaps matches TRBD2 (6 bases). The V end was cut by 6 bases, the J end by 4 bases, with 12 bases between. The CDR3 spans 12 residues. Germline V gene data show CDR1 as DFQATT and CDR2 as SNEGSKA (reference sequence). This CDR3 reads CSASRGRETQYF. In nucleotides, the CDR3 is TGCAGTGCCTCGCGGGGCAGAGAGACCCAGTACTTC.

This clonotype was picked up a small number of times. V is TRBV18 and J is TRBJ2-5; D remains ambiguous. Trimming stripped 1 base from V and 1 base from J, with 13 bases between. Germline V gene data show CDR1 as KGHSH and CDR2 as LQKENI. This CDR3 is built from 16 residues. CDR3 bases: TGTGCCAGCTCACCACAACCACAAGGATCCCAAGAGACCCAGTACTTC. It codes for CASSPQPQGSQETQYF.

The chain has TRBV3-1 and TRBJ2-1, with D possibly matching TRBD1 (6 bases). V was pared by 1 base and J by 9 bases, with 13 bases between. The CDR3 covers 14 residues. Germline V lookup: CDR1 LGHDT, CDR2 YNNKEL (reference sequence). The CDR3 region is CASSQGSGVGEQFF. CDR3 DNA sequence: TGTGCCAGCAGCCAAGGGTCAGGGGTCGGTGAGCAGTTCTTC.

This clonotype was seen a handful of times. The genes are TRBV12-3 or TRBV12-4 and TRBJ2-3, with D perhaps TRBD2 (6 bases). V dropped 6 bases and J dropped 6 bases, with 13 bases sitting between them. CDR3 length equals 13 residues. The DNA for the CDR3 is TGTGCCAGCAGATCCCCGGGGGTGGATACGCAGTATTTT. Residues: CASRSPGVDTQYF.

This clonotype was observed a handful of times. The gene calls are TRBV10-3 and TRBJ1-4, with 9 bases matching TRBD1. This CDR3 contains 17 residues. Germline V gene lookup returns CDR1 ENHRY and CDR2 SYGVKD. Losses at the gene ends were 6 bases for V and 1 base for J; bases not matched to a gene: 9. The CDR3 DNA sequence: TGTGCCATCAGCTCCACTCGACAGGGGGTAACTAATGAAAAACTGTTTTTT. Translating gives CAISSTRQGVTNEKLFF.

The V call is TRBV3-1, the J call TRBJ2-1, with D uncertain. The CDR3 sequence is 14 residues long. The V and J ends lost 4 bases and 3 bases respectively, with 10 bases between them. Germline V gene data show CDR1 as LGHDT and CDR2 as YNNKEL (reference sequence). The CDR3 nucleotides read TGTGCCAGCAGCCTAGAATTCAGCTACAATGAGCAGTTCTTC. Translated, it gives CASSLEFSYNEQFF.

V and J are TRBV24-1 and TRBJ2-1, with TRBD2 matching over 11 bases. CDR3 length: 16 amino acids. Germline V lookup: CDR1 KGHDR, CDR2 SFDVKD. The V segment lost 3 bases and the J segment 2 bases; nucleotides outside the gene matches: 2. CDR3 in amino acids: CATSDTGLAAYNEQFF. CDR3 DNA: TGTGCCACCAGTGATACGGGACTAGCGGCCTACAATGAGCAGTTCTTC.

The gene calls are TRBV28 and TRBJ1-2; D perhaps matches TRBD1 (5 bases). This CDR3 contains 14 residues. CDR1 MDHEN and CDR2 SYDVKM come from the germline V gene. The ends were cut back, 4 bases at V and 1 base at J, with 10 bases in the middle. The CDR3: CASSYGTSNYGYTF. DNA for the CDR3: TGTGCCAGCAGTTACGGGACCAGTAACTATGGCTACACCTTC.

Here the CDR3 reads CASRGGDNPNYGYTF. CDR3 nucleotide sequence: TGTGCCAGCAGGGGTGGGGACAATCCTAACTATGGCTACACCTTC. This sequence joins TRBV6-6 and TRBJ1-2, with D possibly being TRBD1 (6 bases). CDR3 size: 15 residues. The germline gives CDR1 MNHNY, CDR2 SVGAGI (reference sequence). V dropped 6 bases and J dropped 0 bases, with 14 bases sitting between them.

This clonotype appeared many times. The V and J genes are TRBV27 and TRBJ2-3; tentative D call: TRBD2 (7 bases). Germline CDR1 is MNHEY and CDR2 is SMNVEV (reference sequence). The CDR3 spans 16 residues. V was trimmed by 8 bases and J by 5 bases, leaving 23 bases between them. The CDR3 loop reads CASGPSGFRGGDTQYF. CDR3 sequence (DNA): TGTGCCAGCGGGCCTAGCGGTTTTAGAGGGGGAGATACGCAGTATTTT.

A few counts support this clonotype. The chain has TRBV27 and TRBJ2-7; possible D gene TRBD1, 5 bases. V was cut by 5 bases and J by 2 bases, with 19 bases left in between. The CDR3 loop spans 16 amino acids. The germline CDR1 and CDR2 sequences are MNHEY and SMNVEV (reference sequence). The CDR3 DNA reads as TGTGCCAGCAGTCCTTACGGACATAAGGGCCCCTACGAGCAGTACTTC. Its protein is CASSPYGHKGPYEQYF.

This clonotype has just one count. V is TRBV12-3 or TRBV12-4 and J is TRBJ2-1; D might be TRBD2 (6 bases). This CDR3 contains 13 residues. Trimming shortened V by 4 bases and J by 14 bases, and 18 bases separated the two germline ends. The DNA for the CDR3 is TGTGCCAGCAGTTGGAGGGGAAGGTTACGAGAGTTCTTC. As protein: CASSWRGRLREFF.

This clonotype appeared many times. The V call is TRBV7-8, the J call TRBJ1-5; D gene unclear. The CDR3 is 13 residues long. The V and J ends lost 5 bases and 4 bases respectively, with 9 bases between them. Looked up from germline, CDR1 is SGHVS and CDR2 is FQNEAQ. The CDR3 spells CASSPDGNQPQHF. In DNA, the CDR3 is TGTGCCAGCAGCCCGGACGGTAATCAGCCCCAGCATTTT.

This clonotype appeared a few times. This chain joins TRBV9 and TRBJ1-1; no clear D gene. There are 16 residues in the CDR3. Trimming removed 0 bases from V and 9 bases from J, with 21 bases in between. Germline CDR1 and CDR2: SGDLS and YYNGEE. The CDR3 sequence is CASSVAPDLTRGQAFF. The DNA of the CDR3 is TGTGCCAGCAGCGTAGCACCGGACCTTACCCGCGGGCAAGCTTTCTTT.

The chain is built from TRBV9 and TRBJ2-1; 14 nucleotides match TRBD2. The CDR3 consists of 16 residues. Germline-derived CDR1 and CDR2 are SGDLS and YYNGEE. Trimming removed 4 bases from V and 9 bases from J; junction bases left unmatched: 9. CDR3 sequence: CASSPRTSGRQSEQFF. The CDR3 DNA sequence: TGTGCCAGCAGCCCAAGGACTAGCGGGAGGCAGAGTGAGCAGTTCTTC.

The chain uses TRBV11-2 and TRBJ2-5, with D perhaps TRBD1 (5 bases). From germline, CDR1 is SGHAT and CDR2 FQNNGV. The V end was cut by 5 bases, the J end by 13 bases, with 20 bases between. This CDR3 is built from 13 residues. CDR3 region: CASSLNQGAGLYF. The CDR3 nucleotides read TGTGCCAGCAGCCTGAACCAAGGGGCAGGGCTGTACTTC.

The J gene is TRBJ1-1, the V gene TRBV5-1; D is perhaps TRBD1 (5 bases). This CDR3 spans 15 amino acids. Per the germline V gene, CDR1 is SGHRS and CDR2 is YFSETQ. Trimming left V 3 bases short and J 1 base short, with 13 bases between. DNA for the CDR3: TGCGCCAGCAGCTACCGGGGCGCAACGAACACTGAAGCTTTCTTT. Translating it yields CASSYRGATNTEAFF. The full variable domain, with the rest looked up from reference TRBV5-1 and TRBJ1-1, is KAGVTQTPRYLIKTRGQQVTLSCSPISGHRSVSWYQQTPGQGLQFLFEYFSETQRNKGNFPGRFSGRQFSNSRSEMNVSTLELGDSALYLCASSYRGATNTEAFFGQGTRLTVV.

Regarding this clonotype: The junction shows a germline mismatch at one end, possibly a read error. The chain recombines TRBV20-1 with TRBJ2-3, with a weak D call TRBD2 (6 bases). Germline CDR1 and CDR2: DFQATT and SNEGSKA (reference sequence). The CDR3 runs 14 residues. The CDR3 DNA follows: TGCAGTGCTCTATCCGGGAGTCCCGCAGATGCGCAGTATTTT. This sequence encodes CSALSGSPADAQYF.

This clonotype was seen only a few times. The junction departs from germline at one end; a sequencing error may be responsible. The V gene is TRBV28, the J gene TRBJ2-1; TRBD2 matches 7 bases. CDR1 is MDHEN, CDR2 SYDVKM, per germline. The CDR3 is 17 residues long. CDR3 nucleotides: TGTGCCAGCGGTTTAACCGTATCCGGGACTACCTTGTATGAGCAGTTCTTC. Residues: CASGLTVSGTTLYEQFF.

The chain is built from TRBV4-1 and TRBJ2-3; possible D gene TRBD1, 6 bases. Germline CDR1 and CDR2: MGHRA and YSYEKL. Trimming cost V 1 base and J 3 bases, with 14 bases left between them. CDR3 size: 16 residues. The CDR3 DNA is TGCGCCAGCAGCCAAGTCGGTGACAGGACAACAGATACGCAGTATTTT. It codes for CASSQVGDRTTDTQYF.